Presented here are 21 T cell receptor beta chains from one specimen sequenced in a study of cytomegalovirus exposure and HLA in healthy donors. The table came from immunoSEQ multiplex PCR; TCRdb's copy has only in-frame clones and leaves some out. The sample has 60,000 to 65,000 clones; about 95% are singletons. What was sequenced was PBMCs. The receptors originated from a woman in her late teens or twenties in good health and CMV-seropositive.

This clone was counted a single time. The chain joins TRBV15 to TRBJ2-2, with D unclear. Per germline, CDR1 LNHNV and CDR2 YYDKDF (reference sequence). V was cut by 0 bases and J by 0 bases, with 8 bases left in between. The CDR3 is made up of 16 amino acids. CDR3 coding DNA: TGTGCCACCAGCAGAGATGAGGCTTCGAACACCGGGGAGCTGTTTTTT. It is translated as CATSRDEASNTGELFF.

The J gene is TRBJ2-5, the V gene TRBV25-1; possible D gene TRBD1, 6 bases. The V and J ends lost 1 base and 2 bases respectively, with 8 bases between them. This CDR3 spans 14 amino acids. The germline gives CDR1 MGHDK, CDR2 SYGVNS. The CDR3 coding sequence is TGTGCCAGCAGTGAATTCGGACAGCAAGAGACCCAGTACTTC. It specifies CASSEFGQQETQYF.

The CDR3 loop reads CASSLPSGGGDTQYF. The CDR3 nucleotides are TGCGCCAGCAGCTTGCCCAGCGGGGGTGGAGATACGCAGTATTTT. The rearrangement uses TRBV5-1 and TRBJ2-3; the match to TRBD2 covers 8 bases. This CDR3 comprises 15 residues. V dropped 1 base and J dropped 5; count of bases not matched to a gene: 6. Germline V gene sequence: CDR1 SGHRS, CDR2 YFSETQ.

This chain links TRBV7-2 with TRBJ1-1; tentative D call: TRBD1 (6 bases). Between the trimmed V and J ends, which lost 5 bases and 4 bases, there was a span of 17 bases. This CDR3 is 15 amino acids long. CDR1 is SGHTA, CDR2 FQGNSA, per germline. CDR3 in DNA: TGTGCCAGCAGCCCTTCCAGGGGCGTGGGCACTGAAGCTTTCTTT. Encoded protein: CASSPSRGVGTEAFF.

The V call is TRBV16, the J call TRBJ1-5; D call uncertain. Germline V gene sequence: CDR1 KGHSY, CDR2 FQNENV. The CDR3 is 14 residues long. Trimming pared 0 bases from V and 4 bases from J, leaving 7 bases between. This CDR3 is CASSQSVTNQPQHF. The CDR3 bases are TGTGCCAGCAGCCAATCCGTTACTAATCAGCCCCAGCATTTT. The variable domain in full, completed from reference TRBV16 and TRBJ1-5, reads GEEVAQTPKHLVRGEGQKAKLYCAPIKGHSYVFWYQQVLKNEFKFLISFQNENVFDETGMPKERFSAKCLPNSPCSLEIQATKLEDSAVYFCASSQSVTNQPQHFGDGTRLSIL.

The chain recombines TRBV19 with TRBJ2-5, with 9 bases fitting TRBD2. Per the germline V gene, CDR1 is LNHDA and CDR2 is SQIVND (reference sequence). This CDR3 contains 16 residues. V dropped 1 base and J dropped 0; count of bases not matched to a gene: 3. The CDR3 coding sequence is TGTGCCAGTAGTATAGTGGCTAGCGGGAACCAAGAGACCCAGTACTTC. Its protein is CASSIVASGNQETQYF.

The chain couples TRBV2 to TRBJ2-7, with D possibly matching TRBD1 (6 bases). Trimming left V 4 bases short and J 6 bases short, with 7 bases between. Per the germline V gene, CDR1 is SNHLY and CDR2 is FYNNEI. This CDR3 has 11 residues. CDR3 sequence: CASSAGVEQYF. The CDR3 DNA reads TGTGCCAGCAGTGCAGGGGTCGAGCAGTACTTC.

The chain links TRBV6-5 to TRBJ2-7, with 11 bases aligning to TRBD2. Trimming cost V 5 bases and J 4 bases; bases outside gene matches: 7. CDR3 length: 15 amino acids. Germline V gene lookup returns CDR1 MNHEY and CDR2 SVGAGI. DNA for the CDR3: TGTGCCAGCAGTCCCCCAACTAGCGGGAGTTACGAGCAGTACTTC. Encoded protein: CASSPPTSGSYEQYF.

Details on this clone: One junction end does not reproduce the germline sequence, and a read error may be involved. This chain connects TRBV19 to TRBJ1-5, with TRBD1 identical over 7 bases. This CDR3 contains 14 residues. From germline, CDR1 is LNHDA and CDR2 SQIVND (reference sequence). For the CDR3, the DNA is TGTGCCAGTAGTATAGAGGTCTCGGCAGGGGGGAAGGAGTTT. Protein sequence: CASSIEVSAGGKEF.

The chain links TRBV27 to TRBJ2-7; TRBD1 matches at 10 bases. Germline V gene data show CDR1 as MNHEY and CDR2 as SMNVEV (reference sequence). CDR3 length: 16 residues. V dropped 5 bases and J dropped 2; count of bases not matched to a gene: 9. Here the CDR3 reads CASSPGDRGFTYEQYF. DNA of the CDR3: TGTGCCAGCAGTCCGGGGGACAGGGGTTTTACCTACGAGCAGTACTTC.

The V call is TRBV19, the J call TRBJ1-4, with a weak D call TRBD1 (6 bases). Germline loops: CDR1 LNHDA, CDR2 SQIVND (reference sequence). The CDR3 has 13 amino acids. The V and J ends lost 6 bases and 8 bases respectively, with 13 bases between them. CDR3 residues: CASSRGQGEKLFF. DNA of the CDR3: TGTGCCAGTAGCAGGGGACAAGGGGAAAAACTGTTTTTT.

This chain links TRBV4-2 with TRBJ2-3, with 7 nucleotides matching TRBD1. From germline, CDR1 is LGHNA and CDR2 YNFKEQ. The CDR3 runs 16 residues. J gave up 1 base and V 8 bases, and 12 bases lay outside the gene matches. This chain's CDR3 is CASFTTGNRGTDTQYF. CDR3 in DNA: TGTGCCAGCTTTACGACAGGGAACCGGGGCACAGATACGCAGTATTTT.

This chain joins TRBV7-2 and TRBJ2-7; no firm D call. From germline, CDR1 is SGHTA and CDR2 FQGNSA. This CDR3 comprises 12 residues. The germline V and J ends were trimmed by 3 bases and 6 bases, with 9 bases remaining between them. CDR3 bases: TGTGCCAGCAGCTTGGAGCCGGGCGAGCAGTACTTC. Its translation: CASSLEPGEQYF. Combining the CDR3 with reference TRBV7-2 and TRBJ2-7 gives the whole variable domain GAGVSQSPSNKVTEKGKDVELRCDPISGHTALYWYRQSLGQGLEFLIYFQGNSAPDKSGLPSDRFSAERTGGSVSTLTIQRTQQEDSAVYLCASSLEPGEQYFGPGTRLTVT.

This chain connects TRBV19 to TRBJ2-5; 7 positions agree with TRBD1. Germline trimming cut 4 bases from V and 3 bases from J; bases unmatched to any gene: 8. Germline CDR1 is LNHDA and CDR2 is SQIVND (reference sequence). The CDR3 covers 15 residues. This CDR3 is CASSTSGTDEETQYF. The CDR3 DNA sequence: TGTGCCAGTAGTACATCCGGGACAGATGAAGAGACCCAGTACTTC.

The chain links TRBV28 to TRBJ1-6; TRBD1 is a possible D gene (6 bases). V dropped 5 bases and J dropped 6 bases, with 11 bases sitting between them. This CDR3 has 14 amino acids. Germline assignment: CDR1 MDHEN and CDR2 SYDVKM. CDR3 DNA: TGTGCCAGCAGTCTCACAGGGTCTAATTCACCCCTCCACTTT. This sequence encodes CASSLTGSNSPLHF.

The chain carries TRBV10-1 and TRBJ2-1, with TRBD1 as a possible D gene (6 bases). CDR3 length: 13 amino acids. The V end was cut by 6 bases, the J end by 6 bases, with 12 bases between. CDR1 WNHNN and CDR2 SYGVQD come from the germline V gene (reference sequence). The CDR3 here is CASSQDRFNEQFF. The DNA of the CDR3 is TGCGCCAGCAGCCAAGACAGGTTCAATGAGCAGTTCTTC.

The J gene is TRBJ2-1, the V gene TRBV29-1; 7 bases are a match to TRBD2. CDR1 and CDR2 (germline): SQVTM, ANQGSEA. The CDR3 runs to 14 residues. With 3 bases clipped from V and 0 bases from J, the junction kept 2 bases outside the gene matches. The CDR3 DNA sequence: TGCAGCGTTGACGGGGGGAGCTCCTACAATGAGCAGTTCTTC. Its protein product is CSVDGGSSYNEQFF.

The chain combines TRBV27 with TRBJ2-1, with 12 bases aligning to TRBD2. Germline V CDR1 and CDR2: MNHEY, SMNVEV (reference sequence). V dropped 6 bases and J dropped 5; count of bases not matched to a gene: 5. The CDR3 is 15 residues long. The CDR3 loop is CASRGLAGTDNEQFF. CDR3 in DNA: TGTGCCAGCAGAGGACTAGCGGGAACCGACAATGAGCAGTTCTTC.

A few counts support this clone. V and J are TRBV4-2 and TRBJ2-7; 7 bases map to TRBD2. The CDR3 consists of 15 residues. Germline CDR1 LGHNA, CDR2 YNFKEQ. Unmatched junction bases numbered 4, after V lost 0 bases and J lost 2 bases. The CDR3 DNA follows: TGTGCCAGCAGCCAAGAATTAGCGGGTACCTACGAGCAGTACTTC. It yields the protein CASSQELAGTYEQYF.

The chain employs TRBV18 and TRBJ1-6, with D maybe TRBD1 (6 bases). V lost 8 bases and J lost 8, with 13 bases in between. This CDR3 comprises 13 residues. The germline V gene has CDR1 KGHSH and CDR2 LQKENI. For the CDR3, the DNA is TGTGCCAGCAACAGGGACACATATTCACCCCTCCACTTT. Translated: CASNRDTYSPLHF.

This rearrangement joins TRBV6-5 to TRBJ2-3; D ambiguous. V was trimmed by 5 bases and J by 2 bases, leaving 8 bases between them. Germline CDR1 reads MNHEY; CDR2 reads SVGAGI. This CDR3 is built from 13 residues. Written as DNA, the CDR3 is TGTGCCAGCAGTCCCCCTCCCACAGATACGCAGTATTTT. Residues: CASSPPPTDTQYF.